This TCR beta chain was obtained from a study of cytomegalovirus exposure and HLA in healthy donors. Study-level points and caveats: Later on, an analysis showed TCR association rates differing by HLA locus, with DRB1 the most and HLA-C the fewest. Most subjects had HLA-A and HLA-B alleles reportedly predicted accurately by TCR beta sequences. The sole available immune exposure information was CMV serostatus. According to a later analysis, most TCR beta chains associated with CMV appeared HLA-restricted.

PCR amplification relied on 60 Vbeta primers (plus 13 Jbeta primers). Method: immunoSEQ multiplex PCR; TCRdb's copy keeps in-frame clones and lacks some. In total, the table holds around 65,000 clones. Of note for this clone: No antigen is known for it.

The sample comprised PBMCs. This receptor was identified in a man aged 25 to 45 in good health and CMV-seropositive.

The CDR3 nucleotides read TGCAGCGTTTCTAGCGGGAGGAACACCGGGGAGCTGTTTTTT. This translates into CSVSSGRNTGELFF. J is TRBJ2-2 and V is TRBV29-1; 10 bases match TRBD2. The V gene's germline CDR1 is SQVTM and CDR2 ANQGSEA. V shed 5 bases and J 1 base; nucleotides not matched to a gene: 1. This CDR3 has 14 amino acids.